This entry describes one TCR beta chain. Its cognate antigen is unknown. The table came from immunoSEQ multiplex PCR; TCRdb's copy has only in-frame clones and leaves some out. Among about 150,000 clones, 91% were seen once, and the ten largest hold approximately 1.5%. The source of the sample is a study of T cell responses to AZD1222 COVID-19 vaccine. The study's findings and limits: White British donors predominated, females outnumbered males, and clonal diversity was possibly underestimated. Reports say nearly half of spike-specific TCRs go after unmutated variant regions. The number of AZD1222 recipients seropositive at baseline was only five to seven.

This CDR3 region has 16 residues. Per germline, CDR1 MGHRA and CDR2 YSYEKL. V was trimmed by 0 bases and J by 3 bases, leaving 11 bases between them. The V and J genes are TRBV4-1 and TRBJ1-4, with D hard to call. This specimen consisted of peripheral blood, obtained on day 0 of AZD1222 vaccination. The sequence came from an adult in good health. CDR3 loop: CASSQDMWLANEKLFF. The DNA for the CDR3 is TGCGCCAGCAGCCAAGATATGTGGCTAGCTAATGAAAAACTGTTTTTT.